In its sample, the clone carrying this TCR beta chain was seen many times. Its antigen is unidentified. The read terminates 3 residues ahead of where the CDR3 ends, so the germline J gene completes it. Most patients and controls had Caucasian heritage. The CDR3 runs 13 residues. The germline gives CDR1 LNHDA, CDR2 SQIVND (reference sequence). Between the trimmed V and J ends, which lost 7 bases and 3 bases, there was a span of 10 bases. The entry originates in a study of T cell clonality in common variable immunodeficiency. Findings of the study overall: Patient heterogeneity in the CVID cohort limited correlations between repertoire features and clinical complications.

Data came from immunoSEQ multiplex PCR; TCRdb stores just in-frame clones and leaves some out. This repertoire holds around 47,000 clones, and none appear only once. The genes are TRBV19 and TRBJ1-3; D may be TRBD1 (5 bases). This clonotype originated in a person aged 18 to 70 in good health. The sample consisted of peripheral blood mononuclear cells. CDR3 region: CASTTGFGNTIYF. The sequenced part of the CDR3 DNA is TGTGCCAGTACCACAGGTTTTGGAAACACC.